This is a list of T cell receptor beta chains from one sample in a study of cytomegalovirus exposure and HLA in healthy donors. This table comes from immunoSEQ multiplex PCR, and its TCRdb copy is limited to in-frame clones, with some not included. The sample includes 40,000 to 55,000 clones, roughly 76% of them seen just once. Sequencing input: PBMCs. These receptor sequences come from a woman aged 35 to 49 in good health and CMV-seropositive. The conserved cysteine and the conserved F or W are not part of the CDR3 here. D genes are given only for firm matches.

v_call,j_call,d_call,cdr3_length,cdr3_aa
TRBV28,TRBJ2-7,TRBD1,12,ASSTGGLEGEQY
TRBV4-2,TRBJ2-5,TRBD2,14,ASSQDVASGQETQY
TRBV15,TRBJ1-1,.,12,ATSAGGKNTEAF
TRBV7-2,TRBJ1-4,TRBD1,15,ASSLRLAGGTNEKLF
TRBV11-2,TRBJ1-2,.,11,ASSSLGSYGYT
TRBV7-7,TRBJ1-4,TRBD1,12,ASSPGTESEKLF
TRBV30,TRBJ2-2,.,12,AWSVDRHTGELF
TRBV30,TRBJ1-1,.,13,AASPPGGGLTEAF
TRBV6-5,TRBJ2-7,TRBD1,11,ASSRDRGYEQY
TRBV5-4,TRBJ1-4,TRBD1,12,ASSRQGPNEKLF
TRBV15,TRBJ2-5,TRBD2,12,ATSRGGVEETQY
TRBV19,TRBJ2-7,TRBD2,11,ATRTSGGYEQY
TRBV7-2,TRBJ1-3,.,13,ASSSAGASGNTIY
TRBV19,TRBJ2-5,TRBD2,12,ASSITAGEETQY
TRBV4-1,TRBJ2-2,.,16,ASSQESAWAGNTGELF
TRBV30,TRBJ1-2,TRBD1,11,AWSRDSLYGYT
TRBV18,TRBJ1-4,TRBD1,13,ASSPGQGANEKLF
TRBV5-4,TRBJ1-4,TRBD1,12,ASSPGQGAVKLF
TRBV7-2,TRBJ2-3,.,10,ASSGRTDTQY
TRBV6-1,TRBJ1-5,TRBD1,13,ASTLDRADNQPQH
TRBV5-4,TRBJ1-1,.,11,ASSLAGGAEAF
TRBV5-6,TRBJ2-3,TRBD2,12,ASRSGGGTDTQY
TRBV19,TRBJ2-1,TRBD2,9,GTSGYNEQF
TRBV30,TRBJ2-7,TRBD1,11,ACWDRVTYEQY
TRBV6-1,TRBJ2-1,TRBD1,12,ALIRTGVPNEQF
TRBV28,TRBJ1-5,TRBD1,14,ASKTDRGGENQPQH
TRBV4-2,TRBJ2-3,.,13,ASSREVGAPDTQY
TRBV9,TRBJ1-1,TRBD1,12,ASSAPTGHTEAF
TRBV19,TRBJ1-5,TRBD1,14,ASSTWRQGVNQPQH
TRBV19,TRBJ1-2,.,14,ASSGPGTKANYGYT
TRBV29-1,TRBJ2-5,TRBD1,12,SVVRDRGEETQY